The 3 T cell receptor beta chains below come from one sample, sequenced in a study of post-analysis software for immune sequencing data (dated by TCRdb to between 2014 and 2017). Paper-wide results and their limitations: About 5 TRBV segments, including TRBV5-6, TRBV5-1 and TRBV20-1, were significantly more frequent in patients than controls.

The receptor library was made with PCR. These reads were obtained on an Illumina HiSeq 2500. To reduce PCR and sequencing biases, unique molecular identifiers were incorporated into the TCR beta cDNA libraries. The public reads were quality trimmed at Q25 with fastp and then assembled into clones with MiXCR by TCRdb, keeping productive beta chains. When rows share a CDR3 protein, they turn into one entry using the most common DNA and genes. The table for this sample lists approximately 770,000 distinct CDR3 sequences; 46% of them were counted only once. Clones ranked in the top ten supply 4.9% of the sample. The antigens for these receptors are not known. Sequenced sample: blood. The receptors derive from a girl aged 5 to 17 with multiple sclerosis.

This clonotype occurred a few times. J is TRBJ2-1 and V is TRBV6-4; 15 positions match TRBD2. The trim removed 4 bases at V and 8 bases at J, leaving 6 bases unmatched. Germline V gene data show CDR1 as MRHNA and CDR2 as SNTAGT. The length of the CDR3 is 16 residues. CDR3 bases: TGTGCCAGCAGTGCACGGACTAGCGGGAGGGGCGATGAGCAGTTCTTC. It encodes CASSARTSGRGDEQFF.

The chain is built from TRBV28 and TRBJ2-1; the match to TRBD1 covers 10 bases. Germline CDR1 is MDHEN and CDR2 is SYDVKM. V was clipped by 6 bases and J by 6 bases; unmatched bases: 8. This CDR3 has 15 amino acids. The CDR3 protein is CASRRGTGVGNEQFF. In DNA, the CDR3 is TGTGCCAGCAGGCGCGGGACAGGGGTAGGCAATGAGCAGTTCTTC.

The chain couples TRBV9 to TRBJ1-2; 10 nucleotides align to TRBD1. Trimming took 0 bases from V and 2 from J; bases not matched to a gene: 4. The CDR3 is 16 residues long. Germline loops: CDR1 SGDLS, CDR2 YYNGEE. The CDR3 DNA is TGTGCCAGCAGCGTAGGAGGGACAGGGGCGAACTATGGCTACACCTTC. It codes for CASSVGGTGANYGYTF.